This T cell receptor (beta chain) was sequenced for a study of blood T cell repertoires in COVID-19. Trimming stripped 0 bases from V and 0 bases from J, with 6 bases between. This CDR3 contains 15 residues. CDR1 is SGHTA and CDR2 is FQGNSA in the germline V gene. Libraries were prepared by immunoSEQ multiplex PCR; TCRdb keeps only in-frame clonotypes and omits some of them. The data contain 100,000 to 150,000 clones, approximately 80% of them singletons. This receptor was identified in a woman between 50 and 59 years old with acute or convalescent COVID-19. The sequenced sample was peripheral blood. The genes are TRBV7-2 and TRBJ2-4; D gene unclear. The CDR3 sequence is CASSLAGLAKNIQYF. DNA of the CDR3: TGTGCCAGCAGCTTAGCGGGCCTAGCCAAAAACATTCAGTACTTC.